The 20 T cell receptor beta chains below come from one sample, sequenced in a study of blood T cell repertoires in COVID-19. Libraries were prepared by immunoSEQ multiplex PCR; TCRdb keeps only in-frame clonotypes and omits some of them. The table lists about 74,000 clones, roughly four fifths of them singletons. The sequencing input was peripheral blood. Receptor source: an older man with acute or convalescent COVID-19.

The chain links TRBV11-2 to TRBJ2-7; D possibly corresponds to TRBD1 (5 bases). Germline V gene lookup returns CDR1 SGHAT and CDR2 FQNNGV. The length of the CDR3 is 15 residues. V was cut by 5 bases and J by 0 bases, with 14 bases left in between. CDR3 nucleotides: TGTGCCAGCAGCACCGCCCCAGGGAACTCCTACGAGCAGTACTTC. This sequence encodes CASSTAPGNSYEQYF.

V gene TRBV13 combines with J gene TRBJ2-5; perhaps TRBD2 as D (6 bases). Germline V gene sequence: CDR1 PRHDT, CDR2 FYEKMQ (reference sequence). The CDR3 has 13 amino acids. V lost 5 bases, J lost 5 bases, and 12 bases lay in between. CDR3 sequence: CASSPRLGETQYF. In DNA, the CDR3 is TGTGCCAGCAGCCCCCGACTAGGGGAGACCCAGTACTTC. Combining the CDR3 with reference TRBV13 and TRBJ2-5 gives the whole variable domain AAGVIQSPRHLIKEKRETATLKCYPIPRHDTVYWYQQGPGQDPQFLISFYEKMQSDKGSIPDRFSAQQFSDYHSELNMSSLELGDSALYFCASSPRLGETQYFGPGTRLLVL.

The chain has TRBV5-4 and TRBJ2-2; 7 bases fit TRBD1. The CDR3 loop spans 17 amino acids. The V and J ends lost 3 bases and 0 bases, in that order; junction bases with no gene match: 8. Germline CDR1 and CDR2: SGHNT and YYREEE (reference sequence). The CDR3 protein is CASSSRLQGANTGELFF. DNA for the CDR3: TGTGCCAGCAGCTCCCGTTTGCAGGGGGCGAACACCGGGGAGCTGTTTTTT.

V is TRBV12-3 or TRBV12-4 and J is TRBJ2-5, with D possibly matching TRBD2 (7 bases). The CDR3 totals 13 residues. Trimming removed 4 bases from V and 5 bases from J, with 11 bases in between. CDR3 nucleotide sequence: TGTGCCAGCAGTTCTCGGGGGGCTGAGACCCAGTACTTC. This encodes CASSSRGAETQYF.

A few counts support this clone. This sequence joins TRBV5-1 and TRBJ2-5, with 8 bases matching TRBD1. The germline V gene encodes CDR1 SGHRS and CDR2 YFSETQ. CDR3 length equals 14 residues. With 0 bases clipped from V and 14 bases from J, the junction kept 12 bases outside the gene matches. In DNA, the CDR3 is TGCGCCAGCAGCTTGGACCGACCTAGACAGGGGAGCTACTTC. Amino acids: CASSLDRPRQGSYF.

This clone was recorded only once. V usage is TRBV19 and J usage is TRBJ2-3; D ambiguous. The germline V gene encodes CDR1 LNHDA and CDR2 SQIVND (reference sequence). The CDR3 spans 13 residues. With 6 bases removed from V and 0 bases from J, the gap between germline ends came to 7 bases. The chain's CDR3 is CASRSVSTDTQYF. For the CDR3, the DNA is TGTGCCAGTAGGAGCGTTAGCACAGATACGCAGTATTTT.

This clone was detected only a few times. The CDR3 DNA is TGTGCCAGCCGAGGGGCAGACAGGCGCTACGAGCAGTACTTC. The encoded protein is CASRGADRRYEQYF. This chain links TRBV6-5 with TRBJ2-7, with a weak D call TRBD1 (6 bases). The CDR3 extends over 14 amino acids. The ends were cut back, 8 bases at V and 3 bases at J, with 17 bases in the middle. Per germline, CDR1 MNHEY and CDR2 SVGAGI.

The chain links TRBV5-1 to TRBJ2-5, with unresolved D. Per the germline V gene, CDR1 is SGHRS and CDR2 is YFSETQ. The V end was cut by 1 base, the J end by 1 base, with 5 bases between. This CDR3 is built from 13 residues. CDR3 bases: TGCGCCAGCAGCTTGATCAGCCAAGAGACCCAGTACTTC. It is translated as CASSLISQETQYF.

CDR3 loop: CASSETSADTQYF. DNA for the CDR3: TGTGCCAGCAGTGAAACTAGCGCCGATACGCAGTATTTT. The rearrangement joins TRBV6-4 to TRBJ2-3; 7 bases fit TRBD2. J lost 6 bases, V lost 3 bases, and 3 bases had no gene match. This CDR3 is 13 amino acids long. Germline V gives CDR1 MRHNA, CDR2 SNTAGT.

V gene TRBV9 combines with J gene TRBJ2-1; a possible D gene is TRBD2 (5 bases). CDR1 is SGDLS, CDR2 YYNGEE, per germline. The V end lost 4 bases, the J end lost 7 bases, and 24 bases lay between the germline ends. The CDR3 has 17 residues. Written as DNA, the CDR3 is TGTGCCAGCAGCTCCCCGGGGATCTCATTATTTGTGAATGAGCAGTTCTTC. Amino acids: CASSSPGISLFVNEQFF.

The V gene is TRBV27, the J gene TRBJ1-6, with a weak D call TRBD1 (6 bases). Trimming cost V 2 bases and J 5 bases, with 7 bases left between them. The CDR3 loop spans 14 amino acids. Germline CDR1 reads MNHEY; CDR2 reads SMNVEV (reference sequence). In DNA, the CDR3 is TGTGCCAGCAGTTTAAGGGACAATAATTCACCCCTCCACTTT. It codes for CASSLRDNNSPLHF.

The genes are TRBV19 and TRBJ1-2, with 8 bases lining up with TRBD1. This CDR3 has 15 residues. J gave up 4 bases and V 3 bases, and 7 bases lay outside the gene matches. Germline loops: CDR1 LNHDA, CDR2 SQIVND (reference sequence). The DNA of the CDR3 is TGTGCCAGTAGTATCGGCCCAGGGGGCGTCTATGGCTACACCTTC. Its protein product is CASSIGPGGVYGYTF. The full variable domain, its missing parts supplied by reference TRBV19 and TRBJ1-2, is DGGITQSPKYLFRKEGQNVTLSCEQNLNHDAMYWYRQDPGQGLRLIYYSQIVNDFQKGDIAEGYSVSREKKESFPLTVTSAQKNPTAFYLCASSIGPGGVYGYTFGSGTRLTVV.

A few counts support this clone. The gene calls are TRBV12-3 or TRBV12-4 and TRBJ2-7; a weak D match, TRBD1 (5 bases). The CDR3 loop spans 11 amino acids. Between the trimmed V and J ends, which lost 3 bases and 5 bases, there was a span of 5 bases. The CDR3: CASSFRDEQYF. CDR3 nucleotide sequence: TGTGCCAGCAGTTTCAGGGACGAGCAGTACTTC.

This chain connects TRBV9 to TRBJ1-6, with 9 bases matching TRBD1. The CDR3 consists of 14 residues. V trimming: 3 bases; J trimming: 8 bases; junction bases outside the gene matches: 3. The germline V gene encodes CDR1 SGDLS and CDR2 YYNGEE. DNA for the CDR3: TGTGCCAGCAGCGAGGACAGGGGCCATTCACCCCTCCACTTT. It translates to CASSEDRGHSPLHF.

This clone was seen only once. The V gene is TRBV7-3, the J gene TRBJ2-3; no definite D call. The V end was cut by 5 bases, the J end by 5 bases, with 14 bases between. Germline CDR1 and CDR2: SGHTA and FQGTGA. The CDR3 runs 14 residues. The CDR3 sequence: CASSQQAVGDTQYF. The CDR3 bases are TGTGCCAGCAGCCAGCAGGCAGTTGGAGATACGCAGTATTTT.

This clone is a singleton in its sample. This chain uses TRBV7-3 with TRBJ2-5, with D hard to call. Germline V gene data show CDR1 as SGHTA and CDR2 as FQGTGA. V lost 3 bases and J lost 2, with 7 bases in between. CDR3 length equals 13 residues. The chain's CDR3 is CASSLTAQETQYF. The CDR3 coding sequence is TGTGCCAGCAGCTTGACTGCGCAAGAGACCCAGTACTTC. The full variable domain, its missing parts supplied by reference TRBV7-3 and TRBJ2-5, is GAGVSQTPSNKVTEKGKYVELRCDPISGHTALYWYRQSLGQGPEFLIYFQGTGAADDSGLPNDRFFAVRPEGSVSTLKIQRTERGDSAVYLCASSLTAQETQYFGPGTRLLVL.

This chain connects TRBV29-1 to TRBJ2-2, with D unresolved. V lost 3 bases to trimming and J lost 7 bases, with 9 bases between them. The CDR3 runs to 12 residues. Germline CDR1 reads SQVTM; CDR2 reads ANQGSEA. CDR3 in amino acids: CSVEVQIGELFF. Here the CDR3 DNA reads TGCAGCGTTGAGGTACAAATCGGGGAGCTGTTTTTT.

The chain is built from TRBV5-5 and TRBJ2-5; tentatively, D is TRBD1 (5 bases). The CDR3 loop spans 12 amino acids. Germline V CDR1 and CDR2: SGHKS, YYEKEE (reference sequence). V was trimmed by 0 bases and J by 14 bases, leaving 14 bases between them. In DNA, the CDR3 is TGTGCCAGCAGCTTGGAAGTACAGGCAGGTTACTTC. This encodes CASSLEVQAGYF.

The chain couples TRBV11-2 to TRBJ2-1, with D hard to call. The V end was cut by 3 bases, the J end by 0 bases, with 18 bases between. The CDR3 runs 18 residues. Germline V gene lookup returns CDR1 SGHAT and CDR2 FQNNGV. The CDR3 sequence is CASSFYPAGAVSYNEQFF. In nucleotides, the CDR3 is TGTGCCAGCAGCTTTTACCCGGCAGGCGCCGTCTCCTACAATGAGCAGTTCTTC.

The genes are TRBV5-1 and TRBJ1-3; 9 bases are a match to TRBD1. The V gene end was trimmed by 0 bases and the J gene end by 2 bases; junction bases not matched to a gene: 9. In germline, CDR1 is SGHRS, CDR2 YFSETQ. The CDR3 extends over 18 amino acids. DNA for the CDR3: TGCGCCAGCAGCTTGGCCGGGACAGGGTTAAGAACTGGAAACACCATATATTTT. It yields the protein CASSLAGTGLRTGNTIYF.